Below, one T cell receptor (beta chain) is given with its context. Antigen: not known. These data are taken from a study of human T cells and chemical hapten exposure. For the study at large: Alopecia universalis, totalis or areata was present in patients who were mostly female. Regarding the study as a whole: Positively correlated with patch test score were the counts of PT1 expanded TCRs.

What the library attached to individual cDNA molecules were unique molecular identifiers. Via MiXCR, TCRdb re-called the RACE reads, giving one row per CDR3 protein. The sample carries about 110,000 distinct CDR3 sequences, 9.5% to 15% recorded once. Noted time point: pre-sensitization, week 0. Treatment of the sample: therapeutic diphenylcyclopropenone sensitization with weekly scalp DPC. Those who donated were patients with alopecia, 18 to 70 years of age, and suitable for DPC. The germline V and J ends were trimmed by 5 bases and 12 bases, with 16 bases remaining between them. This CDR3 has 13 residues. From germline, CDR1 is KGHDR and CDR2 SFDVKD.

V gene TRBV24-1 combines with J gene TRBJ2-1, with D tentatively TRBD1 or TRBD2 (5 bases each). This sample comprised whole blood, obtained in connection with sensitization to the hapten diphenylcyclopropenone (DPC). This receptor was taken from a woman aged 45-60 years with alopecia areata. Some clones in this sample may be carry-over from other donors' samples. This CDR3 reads CATSAGDRFGQFF. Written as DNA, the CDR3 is TGTGCCACCAGTGCCGGGGACCGCTTCGGGCAGTTCTTC.